This TCR beta chain was captured in a study of cytomegalovirus exposure and HLA in healthy donors. The trim removed 6 bases at V and 2 bases at J, leaving 13 bases unmatched. Germline loops: CDR1 SNHLY, CDR2 FYNNEI. This CDR3 comprises 19 residues. Both 60 Vbeta primers and 13 Jbeta primers went into the PCR. Profiled with immunoSEQ multiplex PCR; TCRdb holds only in-frame clones, not every one. This table has about 230,000 clones, more than 85% appearing once. V and J are TRBV2 and TRBJ2-5, with TRBD2 matching 15 bases. The receptor comes from a woman aged 18-29 years in good health and CMV-seronegative. Sequencing was carried out using PBMCs. This CDR3 is CASRLGWTSGGAGQETQYF. CDR3 bases: TGTGCCAGCAGATTGGGGTGGACTAGCGGGGGGGCCGGGCAAGAGACCCAGTACTTC.